The next 31 T cell receptor beta chains were all read from a single sample in a study of shared clonotypes between healthy human individuals. Sequencing was performed with immunoSEQ multiplex PCR; in TCRdb, only in-frame clones are kept and a portion is missing. The sample includes about 2.4 million clones, approximately 93% of them seen just once. The sequenced material came from naive CD4+ T cells from PBMCs. Described subset: CD45RA+ positively selected. All receptors come from a young man in good health. Some clones in this sample may be carry-over from other donors' samples.

The chain combines TRBV7-9 with TRBJ2-7, with D perhaps assigned TRBD1 or TRBD2 (5 bases each). The CDR3 is 13 residues long. V was clipped by 3 bases and J by 8 bases, with 14 bases between them. Germline CDR1 and CDR2: SEHNR and FQNEAQ (reference sequence). CDR3 loop: CASSLGPPPQQYF. The CDR3 DNA follows: TGTGCCAGCAGCTTGGGACCTCCTCCTCAGCAGTACTTC.

The CDR3 is CATEGLLSSYEQYF. DNA of the CDR3: TGTGCCACCGAGGGACTACTCAGCTCCTACGAGCAGTACTTC. The chain employs TRBV10-3 and TRBJ2-7, with TRBD2 matching over 7 bases. V trimming: 10 bases; J trimming: 0 bases; junction bases outside the gene matches: 9. CDR1 and CDR2 (germline): ENHRY, SYGVKD. The CDR3 loop spans 14 amino acids.

The chain links TRBV29-1 to TRBJ1-1; unclear D gene. Trimming removed 5 bases from V and 5 bases from J, with 9 bases in between. CDR1 is SQVTM, CDR2 ANQGSEA, per germline. The CDR3 spans 11 residues. CDR3 sequence (DNA): TGCAGCGTTTATGGCGGTACTGAAGCTTTCTTT. As protein: CSVYGGTEAFF.

V and J are TRBV9 and TRBJ2-1; 7 nucleotides match TRBD2. The CDR3 runs to 15 residues. The V segment lost 4 bases and the J segment 8 bases; nucleotides outside the gene matches: 12. The germline gives CDR1 SGDLS, CDR2 YYNGEE. DNA of the CDR3: TGTGCCAGCAGCCCCGGCGCTAGCGGCACACATGAGCAGTTCTTC. Translation gives CASSPGASGTHEQFF.

V and J are TRBV11-1 and TRBJ2-7, with TRBD1 matching over 7 bases. The V gene's germline CDR1 is SGHAT and CDR2 FQDESV (reference sequence). The trim removed 5 bases at V and 3 bases at J, leaving 10 bases unmatched. This CDR3 contains 15 residues. The CDR3 DNA is TGTGCCAGCAGCGAGGATGGGACAGAGATCTACGAGCAGTACTTC. Its protein product is CASSEDGTEIYEQYF.

DNA of the CDR3: TGTGCCTGGAGTGGTTGGGGACAGGGGGTTATAGCGGGAGACTCCTACGAGCAGTACTTC. Protein: CAWSGWGQGVIAGDSYEQYF. The V and J genes are TRBV30 and TRBJ2-7; 11 bases match TRBD1. The CDR3 is made up of 20 amino acids. Unmatched junction bases numbered 17, after V lost 1 base and J lost 0 bases. Germline V gives CDR1 GTSNPN, CDR2 SVGIG (reference sequence).

The J gene is TRBJ2-5, the V gene TRBV5-4, with 9 bases identical to TRBD2. CDR1 is SGHNT and CDR2 is YYREEE in the germline V gene (reference sequence). The CDR3 consists of 14 residues. Trimming removed 7 bases from V and 4 bases from J; junction bases left unmatched: 8. The CDR3 DNA is TGTGCCAGCGGAAGCGGGGGGAGTAGAGAGACCCAGTACTTC. It yields the protein CASGSGGSRETQYF.

J is TRBJ2-7 and V is TRBV5-1; unclear D gene. Germline values: CDR1 SGHRS, CDR2 YFSETQ. Trimming shortened V by 2 bases and J by 2 bases, and 11 bases separated the two germline ends. This CDR3 has 14 residues. CDR3 residues: CASSFQSRAYEQYF. The CDR3 nucleotides are TGCGCCAGCAGCTTTCAATCCAGAGCCTACGAGCAGTACTTC.

V and J are TRBV28 and TRBJ2-7; TRBD2 aligns across 8 bases. V was pared by 8 bases and J by 0 bases, with 9 bases of the junction left unmatched. Per the germline V gene, CDR1 is MDHEN and CDR2 is SYDVKM. The CDR3 is made up of 15 amino acids. The CDR3 nucleotides are TGTGCCAGCGGGCTAGCGGGTCTACCCTCCTACGAGCAGTACTTC. Protein sequence: CASGLAGLPSYEQYF.

With regard to this clone: Within the sample, other DNA sequences also encode this same CDR3. For the CDR3, the DNA is TGTGCCAGCAGCCACGACAGGGTCAATGAGCAGTTCTTC. Encoded protein: CASSHDRVNEQFF. J is TRBJ2-1 and V is TRBV14; the match to TRBD1 covers 7 bases. Germline CDR1 and CDR2: SGHDN and FVKESK. V lost 3 bases, J lost 6 bases, and 2 bases stayed unmatched. The CDR3 runs to 13 residues.

The CDR3 bases are TGTGCCAGCAGCCCACCGCAGGAGGATGCCAAAAACATTCAGTACTTC. Residues: CASSPPQEDAKNIQYF. The chain is built from TRBV7-9 and TRBJ2-4; tentative D call: TRBD2 (5 bases). The V end was cut by 5 bases, the J end by 1 base, with 15 bases between. CDR3 size: 16 residues. Germline V gene sequence: CDR1 SEHNR, CDR2 FQNEAQ (reference sequence). Using reference TRBV7-9 and TRBJ2-4 for the parts outside the CDR3, the full variable domain is DTGVSQNPRHKITKRGQNVTFRCDPISEHNRLYWYRQTLGQGPEFLTYFQNEAQLEKSRLLSDRFSAERPKGSFSTLEIQRTEQGDSAMYLCASSPPQEDAKNIQYFGAGTRLSVL.

DNA of the CDR3: TGTGCCAGCAGTGAAGGGGGGATTTACAATGAGCAGTTCTTC. Its protein product is CASSEGGIYNEQFF. V is TRBV6-4 and J is TRBJ2-1; D is possibly TRBD1 or TRBD2 (6 bases each). CDR1 is MRHNA, CDR2 SNTAGT, per germline. There are 14 residues in the CDR3. Trimming pared 3 bases from V and 4 bases from J, leaving 10 bases between.

The genes are TRBV7-2 and TRBJ2-2; 8 positions match TRBD1. CDR1 is SGHTA, CDR2 FQGNSA, per germline. V was clipped by 3 bases and J by 13 bases; unmatched bases: 13. This CDR3 spans 15 amino acids. The CDR3 spells CASSFGLPGQGWLFF. The CDR3, as DNA: TGTGCCAGCAGCTTTGGACTTCCCGGACAGGGCTGGCTGTTTTTT.

This rearrangement joins TRBV11-2 to TRBJ1-6; D not resolved. From germline, CDR1 is SGHAT and CDR2 FQNNGV. The CDR3 runs to 15 residues. V gave up 4 bases and J gave up 1 base, with 8 bases separating them. DNA of the CDR3: TGTGCCAGCAGCTCCTCCCGGTCCTATAATTCACCCCTCCACTTT. Translation: CASSSSRSYNSPLHF.

The V and J genes are TRBV7-3 and TRBJ2-4; perhaps TRBD2 as D (5 bases). This CDR3 spans 14 amino acids. V lost 5 bases and J lost 8, with 16 bases in between. CDR1 and CDR2 (germline): SGHTA, FQGTGA. The CDR3 bases are TGTGCCAGCAGCCAAAACCCCGACTACGACATTCAGTACTTC. It translates to CASSQNPDYDIQYF.

The chain uses TRBV28 and TRBJ2-7; D unresolved. CDR3 length equals 14 residues. With 10 bases removed from V and 2 bases from J, the gap between germline ends came to 18 bases. CDR1 is MDHEN, CDR2 SYDVKM, per germline. The CDR3 DNA sequence: TGTGCCACCCTACCTAGTAGGGTTCCCTACGAGCAGTACTTC. Translated: CATLPSRVPYEQYF.

This chain connects TRBV5-1 to TRBJ2-1; 8 positions agree with TRBD2. The CDR3 runs 15 residues. Germline V CDR1 and CDR2: SGHRS, YFSETQ. V was clipped by 2 bases and J by 5 bases; unmatched bases: 6. The CDR3 nucleotides are TGCGCCAGCAGCTTAGCGGGAGTGATCAACAATGAGCAGTTCTTC. Protein sequence: CASSLAGVINNEQFF.

On this clone itself: Other DNA sequences from this sample encode an identical CDR3 as well. The chain combines TRBV5-6 with TRBJ2-2; a possible D gene is TRBD1 (6 bases). The germline V gene has CDR1 SGHDT and CDR2 YYEEEE. The CDR3 loop spans 15 amino acids. V lost 1 base and J 0 bases, leaving 7 bases between the germline ends. CDR3 sequence: CASSLPGANTGELFF. CDR3 DNA sequence: TGTGCCAGCAGCTTGCCAGGGGCGAACACCGGGGAGCTGTTTTTT.

Comment on this clone: Within the sample, other DNA sequences also encode this same CDR3. The chain employs TRBV7-3 and TRBJ1-2, with D uncertain. The CDR3 loop spans 14 amino acids. CDR1 is SGHTA, CDR2 FQGTGA, per germline. V was trimmed by 0 bases and J by 8 bases, leaving 13 bases between them. In nucleotides, the CDR3 is TGTGCCAGCAGCTTAACACCGGGATCGGGGGGCTACACCTTC. It codes for CASSLTPGSGGYTF.

The chain carries TRBV9 and TRBJ2-1; a possible D gene is TRBD2 (5 bases). V was shortened by 0 bases and J by 0 bases, with 10 bases between the two germline ends. The CDR3 covers 16 residues. In germline, CDR1 is SGDLS, CDR2 YYNGEE. DNA for the CDR3: TGTGCCAGCAGCGTAGGGCTGAGGGTCTCCTACAATGAGCAGTTCTTC. Translated: CASSVGLRVSYNEQFF.

The V call is TRBV29-1, the J call TRBJ2-7, with D maybe TRBD2 (6 bases). The CDR3 covers 14 residues. V gave up 6 bases and J gave up 2 bases, with 17 bases separating them. The germline V gene has CDR1 SQVTM and CDR2 ANQGSEA. This CDR3 reads CSVATGTGAYEQYF. The CDR3 nucleotides are TGCAGCGTCGCTACCGGGACGGGGGCCTACGAGCAGTACTTC.

This chain connects TRBV5-4 to TRBJ1-4; unclear D gene. The V end lost 7 bases, the J end lost 3 bases, and 10 bases lay between the germline ends. This CDR3 spans 13 amino acids. Germline CDR1 SGHNT, CDR2 YYREEE (reference sequence). Here the CDR3 reads CASQVPPNEKLFF. The CDR3 DNA reads TGTGCCAGCCAGGTGCCTCCTAATGAAAAACTGTTTTTT. Supplemented by reference TRBV5-4 and TRBJ1-4, the full variable domain reads ETGVTQSPTHLIKTRGQQVTLRCSSQSGHNTVSWYQQALGQGPQFIFQYYREEENGRGNFPPRFSGLQFPNYSSELNVNALELDDSALYLCASQVPPNEKLFFGSGTQLSVL.

As DNA, the CDR3 is TGTGCCAGCAGCTTAGCGATCCGAGGGCATGGCAATCAGCCCCAGCATTTT. As protein: CASSLAIRGHGNQPQHF. J is TRBJ1-5 and V is TRBV7-7, with D unresolved. V was trimmed by 0 bases and J by 2 bases, leaving 14 bases between them. The CDR3 runs 17 residues. The germline V gene encodes CDR1 SSHAT and CDR2 FNYEAQ (reference sequence).

The chain combines TRBV2 with TRBJ1-5, with 11 bases identical to TRBD1. V shed 3 bases and J 5 bases; nucleotides not matched to a gene: 12. In germline, CDR1 is SNHLY, CDR2 FYNNEI. CDR3 length: 18 residues. CDR3 residues: CASSDLGTGGRRYQPQHF. The CDR3 DNA is TGTGCCAGCAGTGACCTGGGGACAGGGGGGAGAAGGTATCAGCCCCAGCATTTT.

This clone was counted once. The rearrangement uses TRBV7-2 and TRBJ2-7; D is unresolved. Germline V CDR1 and CDR2: SGHTA, FQGNSA. The CDR3 has 13 amino acids. The V and J ends lost 5 bases and 4 bases respectively, with 12 bases between them. The CDR3 nucleotides read TGTGCCAGCAGCGGTGTCGAGATTTACGAGCAGTACTTC. Amino acid sequence: CASSGVEIYEQYF.

This clone occurred once. This rearrangement joins TRBV21-1 to TRBJ2-2. TRBV21-1 is a known pseudogene. The CDR3 runs to 14 residues. The CDR3 sequence: CASSKALNTGELFF. DNA of the CDR3: TGTGCCAGCAGCAAAGCGCTTAACACCGGGGAGCTGTTTTTT.

The chain couples TRBV6-5 to TRBJ1-4; D is possibly TRBD1 (5 bases). The CDR3 contains 15 residues. In germline, CDR1 is MNHEY, CDR2 SVGAGI. The V and J ends lost 4 bases and 5 bases respectively, with 14 bases between them. CDR3 region: CASSSSGTDNEKLFF. CDR3 in DNA: TGTGCCAGCAGTTCCTCCGGGACGGACAATGAAAAACTGTTTTTT.

The rearrangement joins TRBV27 to TRBJ2-3; 7 nucleotides line up with TRBD2. V gave up 2 bases and J gave up 4 bases; unmatched junction bases: 12. Germline loops: CDR1 MNHEY, CDR2 SMNVEV (reference sequence). The CDR3 loop spans 17 amino acids. CDR3 sequence: CASSLPTSANYADTQYF. The CDR3 DNA sequence: TGTGCCAGCAGTTTACCTACTAGCGCCAACTATGCAGATACGCAGTATTTT.

V and J are TRBV5-1 and TRBJ2-1; TRBD2 aligns across 8 bases. Germline assignment: CDR1 SGHRS and CDR2 YFSETQ. This CDR3 contains 16 residues. Trimming at V came to 2 bases and at J to 0 bases, leaving 4 bases not matched to a gene. Here the CDR3 DNA reads TGCGCCAGCAGCTTCGCGAGCGGGGGCTCCTACAATGAGCAGTTCTTC. Translation: CASSFASGGSYNEQFF.

In the case of this clone: This CDR3 is also generated by other DNA sequences in the sample. The V call is TRBV9, the J call TRBJ2-7; 9 bases agree with TRBD1. Germline CDR1 reads SGDLS; CDR2 reads YYNGEE. The CDR3 loop spans 14 amino acids. The trim removed 5 bases at V and 1 base at J, leaving 4 bases unmatched. CDR3: CASSRTGASYEQYF. As DNA, the CDR3 is TGTGCCAGCAGTAGGACAGGGGCATCCTACGAGCAGTACTTC.

This clone was seen just once. V gene TRBV2 combines with J gene TRBJ2-6; D ambiguous. CDR1 SNHLY and CDR2 FYNNEI come from the germline V gene. Trimming shortened V by 3 bases and J by 2 bases, and 5 bases separated the two germline ends. The CDR3 length is 14 residues. The CDR3 bases are TGTGCCAGCAGTGATGGTGCTGGGGCCAACGTCCTGACTTTC. This translates into CASSDGAGANVLTF.